Here is one T cell receptor beta chain with its context. Assay used: immunoSEQ multiplex PCR; TCRdb lists only in-frame clones, some missing. The sample carries some 76,000 clones, about 82% recorded once. The CDR3 totals 15 residues. The V gene's germline CDR1 is MDHEN and CDR2 SYDVKM. Trimming at V came to 3 bases and at J to 3 bases, leaving 6 bases not matched to a gene. This specimen belongs to a study of blood T cell repertoires in COVID-19. The clonotype was recovered from a woman aged 60-75 years with acute or convalescent COVID-19. The chain recombines TRBV28 with TRBJ2-3; 7 bases are a match to TRBD1. Sequenced: peripheral blood. The CDR3 nucleotides are TGTGCCAGCAGTTTCCAGGGGGTGGGGACAGATACGCAGTATTTT. Translating it yields CASSFQGVGTDTQYF.